The T cell receptor (beta chain) described here comes from a study of blood T cells in healthy people across ages. Study findings and constraints: The recorded TCR beta diversity per million T cells decreased in a roughly linear manner with age.

The CDR3 contains 16 residues. Trimming shortened V by 4 bases and J by 5 bases, and 17 bases separated the two germline ends. CDR1 and CDR2 from the germline V gene are MGHRA and YSYEKL. In the case of this clonotype: The antigen is unknown. A much larger clone sits a single nucleotide away, making a read error possible.

For the second PCR, which ran for roughly 6 to 12 cycles, a sample-barcoded 5' primer and a J-beta primer mix were used. From the 5' RACE reads, TCRdb called clonotypes with MiXCR, one entry per CDR3 protein. The sample holds about 640,000 distinct CDR3 sequences, roughly 31% seen once. The source material was blood. This chain uses TRBV4-1 with TRBJ1-4; D ambiguous. This receptor was taken from a woman older than 75 in good health. CDR3 in DNA: TGCGCCAGCAGCCCCTCCGATGACAACTCGAATGAAAAACTGTTTTTT. It encodes CASSPSDDNSNEKLFF.